One and the same sample provided the 31 T cell receptor beta chains below, sequenced in a study of Ad26.COV2.S vaccination and SARS-CoV-2 variants. Described treatment: around 19 received Ad26.COV2.S at low or high dose, single or two shots; 5 received placebo; per-sample allocation not given. The study sampled participants on day 63 after the first vaccine or placebo injection. Using immunoSEQ multiplex PCR, the repertoire was profiled, and TCRdb retains in-frame clones only, with some absent. Among 440,000 or so clones listed, roughly 88% were seen once. The starting material was peripheral blood, obtained in a trial of Ad26.COV2.S vaccine versus placebo. These receptors came from a person between 18 and 59 years old who received the Ad26.COV2.S COVID-19 vaccine or a placebo.

This clone was detected once. The chain recombines TRBV27 with TRBJ2-2, with D unclear. The CDR3 covers 13 residues. V lost 6 bases, J lost 6 bases, and 11 bases lay in between. Germline V gives CDR1 MNHEY, CDR2 SMNVEV (reference sequence). The CDR3 spells CASSTSRAGELFF. As DNA, the CDR3 is TGTGCCAGCAGCACCAGCCGGGCCGGGGAGCTGTTTTTT.

The chain carries TRBV20-1 and TRBJ2-3, with no clear D. V was cut by 2 bases and J by 5 bases, with 5 bases left in between. The CDR3 runs to 11 residues. CDR1 is DFQATT, CDR2 SNEGSKA, per germline (reference sequence). The CDR3 region is CSARRLDTQYF. The CDR3 DNA sequence: TGCAGTGCTAGAAGACTAGATACGCAGTATTTT.

This sequence joins TRBV15 and TRBJ2-1, with D perhaps assigned TRBD1 or TRBD2 (5 bases each). Per the germline V gene, CDR1 is LNHNV and CDR2 is YYDKDF (reference sequence). Trimming left V 0 bases short and J 6 bases short, with 18 bases between. This CDR3 is built from 17 residues. The CDR3 DNA sequence: TGTGCCACCAGCAGAGATACGACCCTAGAGGGGTCCAATGAGCAGTTCTTC. As protein: CATSRDTTLEGSNEQFF.

This clone was counted a single time. The V and J genes are TRBV5-1 and TRBJ2-4; D is undetermined. Germline V CDR1 and CDR2: SGHRS, YFSETQ. Trimming stripped 4 bases from V and 9 bases from J, with 17 bases between. The CDR3 is 14 residues long. The CDR3 nucleotides read TGCGCCAGCAGCCCACGAACCCCCTCGGGCATTCAGTACTTC. Its protein is CASSPRTPSGIQYF.

The chain joins TRBV6-2 or TRBV6-3 to TRBJ2-3, with TRBD1 as a possible D gene (6 bases). The CDR3 is 14 amino acids. Germline CDR1 reads MNHEY; CDR2 reads SVGEGT. The V and J ends lost 4 bases and 0 bases respectively, with 8 bases between them. DNA for the CDR3: TGTGCCAGCAGTTTTACAGGGAGCACAGATACGCAGTATTTT. Protein: CASSFTGSTDTQYF.

The CDR3 reads CASSSNPRTQYF. The DNA for the CDR3 is TGTGCCAGCAGTTCTAACCCCCGGACCCAGTACTTC. The chain joins TRBV7-6 to TRBJ2-5; no firm D call. CDR3 length: 12 amino acids. Trimming stripped 6 bases from V and 7 bases from J, with 12 bases between. CDR1 is SGHVS and CDR2 is FNYEAQ in the germline V gene.

This clone was picked up one time. This chain links TRBV5-6 with TRBJ1-1; a weak D match, TRBD1 (5 bases). The V gene lost 1 base and the J gene lost 0 bases, with 7 bases spanning the gap. This CDR3 region has 14 residues. Per the germline V gene, CDR1 is SGHDT and CDR2 is YYEEEE. CDR3 region: CASSLLGLNTEAFF. CDR3 DNA sequence: TGTGCCAGCAGCTTGTTGGGACTGAACACTGAAGCTTTCTTT.

V and J are TRBV5-4 and TRBJ2-5; TRBD1 matches 12 bases. Germline CDR1 is SGHNT and CDR2 is YYREEE (reference sequence). Trimming at V came to 0 bases and at J to 5 bases, leaving 5 bases not matched to a gene. The CDR3 consists of 16 residues. CDR3 DNA: TGTGCCAGCAGCTTGGTTGGGACAGGGGGCGCGGAGACCCAGTACTTC. Translating it yields CASSLVGTGGAETQYF.

V and J are TRBV7-8 and TRBJ2-7, with D possibly being TRBD1 (6 bases). The CDR3 consists of 14 residues. V was cut by 4 bases and J by 4 bases, with 14 bases left in between. Germline assignment: CDR1 SGHVS and CDR2 FQNEAQ. The CDR3 DNA reads TGTGCCAGCAGCTCCCCGGGACACCTTTACGAGCAGTACTTC. Translated: CASSSPGHLYEQYF.

The gene calls are TRBV28 and TRBJ2-1, with D maybe TRBD1 (6 bases). CDR1 and CDR2 from the germline V gene are MDHEN and SYDVKM. The V end lost 1 base, the J end lost 6 bases, and 10 bases lay between the germline ends. The CDR3 has 14 amino acids. In DNA, the CDR3 is TGTGCCAGCAGTTTATTACAGGGTCTCAATGAGCAGTTCTTC. It yields the protein CASSLLQGLNEQFF.

This chain joins TRBV15 and TRBJ1-4, with D unclear. V was cut by 5 bases and J by 11 bases, with 18 bases left in between. The CDR3 sequence is 14 residues long. CDR1 and CDR2 from the germline V gene are LNHNV and YYDKDF (reference sequence). The DNA for the CDR3 is TGTGCCACCAGCTCTTTTACGGGAGCGGGGAAACTGTTTTTT. Amino acid sequence: CATSSFTGAGKLFF. The complete variable domain, with remaining parts taken from reference TRBV15 and TRBJ1-4, reads DAMVIQNPRYQVTQFGKPVTLSCSQTLNHNVMYWYQQKSSQAPKLLFHYYDKDFNNEADTPDNFQSRRPNTSFCFLDIRSPGLGDTAMYLCATSSFTGAGKLFFGSGTQLSVL.

The rearrangement uses TRBV28 and TRBJ2-2, with 8 nucleotides matching TRBD1. Looked up from germline, CDR1 is MDHEN and CDR2 is SYDVKM. Unmatched junction bases numbered 7, after V lost 8 bases and J lost 2 bases. The CDR3 sequence is 15 residues long. CDR3 in amino acids: CASGWTGLNTGELFF. CDR3 in DNA: TGTGCCAGCGGCTGGACAGGGCTCAACACCGGGGAGCTGTTTTTT.

This chain links TRBV14 with TRBJ2-7; 9 bases align to TRBD2. Germline lookup yields CDR1 SGHDN and CDR2 FVKESK. CDR3 size: 17 residues. V lost 0 bases to trimming and J lost 5 bases; unmatched junction nucleotides: 11. The CDR3 DNA reads as TGTGCCAGCAGCCAAGATTATCGGGCTAGCGGGAACCACGAGCAGTACTTC. Protein sequence: CASSQDYRASGNHEQYF.

The chain carries TRBV28 and TRBJ2-1; 8 bases map to TRBD2. Losses at the gene ends were 4 bases for V and 15 bases for J; bases not matched to a gene: 5. Looked up from germline, CDR1 is MDHEN and CDR2 is SYDVKM. The CDR3 runs 11 residues. The CDR3 sequence is CASSSLAGRFF. CDR3 DNA: TGTGCCAGCAGTTCCCTAGCGGGCCGGTTCTTC.

This chain joins TRBV27 and TRBJ2-1; a possible D gene is TRBD2 (6 bases). V was clipped by 0 bases and J by 7 bases, with 16 bases between them. CDR1 is MNHEY, CDR2 SMNVEV, per germline (reference sequence). The length of the CDR3 is 16 residues. The CDR3 reads CASSLSPEGRANEQFF. DNA of the CDR3: TGTGCCAGCAGTTTATCCCCGGAGGGCCGGGCGAATGAGCAGTTCTTC.

The chain is built from TRBV6-5 and TRBJ2-7, with 11 positions matching TRBD1. The CDR3 loop spans 14 amino acids. Trimming cost V 6 bases and J 7 bases; bases outside gene matches: 8. Germline CDR1 and CDR2: MNHEY and SVGAGI. Here the CDR3 DNA reads TGTGCCAGCAGGACCTACGGGACAGGGGGAGAGCAGTACTTC. Its translation is CASRTYGTGGEQYF.

This clone was detected once. The chain joins TRBV7-2 to TRBJ2-1; D might be TRBD2 (7 bases). The germline V gene has CDR1 SGHTA and CDR2 FQGNSA. The CDR3 extends over 14 amino acids. The V gene lost 5 bases and the J gene lost 8 bases, with 16 bases spanning the gap. The DNA for the CDR3 is TGTGCCAGCAGCAAAGGGGGGGGGCGGTATGAGCAGTTCTTC. It yields the protein CASSKGGGRYEQFF.

The chain recombines TRBV24-1 with TRBJ2-3, with TRBD1 as a possible D gene (6 bases). There are 14 residues in the CDR3. CDR1 KGHDR and CDR2 SFDVKD come from the germline V gene. V was clipped by 2 bases and J by 2 bases, with 7 bases between them. CDR3 in DNA: TGTGCCACCAGTGATTGGACAGTCACAGATACGCAGTATTTT. Protein product: CATSDWTVTDTQYF.

Note on this clone: At one of its ends the junction is not consistent with the germline gene, which may arise from a read error. This chain connects TRBV28 to TRBJ2-7, with D unresolved. The CDR3 sequence is 10 residues long. Germline values: CDR1 MDHEN, CDR2 SYDVKM. CDR3 nucleotides: TGTGCCAGCAGGTTATGGAAGCAGTACTTC. Its protein is CASRLWKQYF.

The chain recombines TRBV9 with TRBJ1-4; unclear D gene. This CDR3 spans 14 amino acids. Germline-derived CDR1 and CDR2 are SGDLS and YYNGEE. V lost 1 base, J lost 8 bases, and 12 bases lay in between. DNA for the CDR3: TGTGCCAGCAGCGTATCCCCTGTCGGCGAAAAACTGTTTTTT. This codes for CASSVSPVGEKLFF.

The chain couples TRBV28 to TRBJ1-1; maybe TRBD1 (5 bases). The CDR3 totals 11 residues. Germline CDR1 and CDR2: MDHEN and SYDVKM. V shed 5 bases and J shed 8 bases, with 9 bases lying between them. The CDR3 here is CASSPGTEAFF. CDR3 in DNA: TGTGCCAGCAGTCCTGGGACGGAAGCTTTCTTT.

The CDR3 sequence: CASSQDLLASSSYEQYF. The CDR3 region has the DNA TGCGCCAGCAGCCAAGATCTATTAGCGAGCAGCTCCTACGAGCAGTACTTC. This chain links TRBV4-1 with TRBJ2-7; tentatively, D is TRBD2 (5 bases). Germline V gene data show CDR1 as MGHRA and CDR2 as YSYEKL. The CDR3 has 17 amino acids. Trimming left V 0 bases short and J 0 bases short, with 15 bases between.

The V call is TRBV2, the J call TRBJ2-2; unclear D gene. CDR1 SNHLY and CDR2 FYNNEI come from the germline V gene. Trimming took 3 bases from V and 0 from J, leaving 5 bases between them. CDR3 size: 14 residues. CDR3 in DNA: TGTGCCAGCAGTGATCTGGCGAACACCGGGGAGCTGTTTTTT. Protein sequence: CASSDLANTGELFF.

The chain recombines TRBV14 with TRBJ2-1; 9 nucleotides match TRBD1. The V gene end was trimmed by 1 base and the J gene end by 5 bases; junction bases not matched to a gene: 15. The CDR3 has 19 amino acids. The germline gives CDR1 SGHDN, CDR2 FVKESK. CDR3 bases: TGTGCCAGCAGCCAAGGGGCCCCCTACAGGGGGCGCGAAAACAATGAGCAGTTCTTC. Its protein product is CASSQGAPYRGRENNEQFF.

The chain has TRBV6-5 and TRBJ1-1; D is undetermined. Trimming left V 0 bases short and J 1 base short, with 3 bases between. The germline V gene has CDR1 MNHEY and CDR2 SVGAGI. The CDR3 has 13 residues. The CDR3 is CASSYSTNTEAFF. In nucleotides, the CDR3 is TGTGCCAGCAGTTACTCGACGAACACTGAAGCTTTCTTT.

The chain carries TRBV6-6 and TRBJ1-2; D call uncertain. V lost 0 bases, J lost 2 bases, and 10 bases lay in between. Germline CDR1 MNHNY, CDR2 SVGAGI (reference sequence). The CDR3 sequence is 15 residues long. The CDR3 sequence is CASSYSAISNYGYTF. CDR3 DNA sequence: TGTGCCAGCAGTTACTCGGCAATTTCCAACTATGGCTACACCTTC.

Here the CDR3 reads CASRTSGGTEQFF. In DNA form, the CDR3 reads TGTGCCAGCAGGACTTCCGGGGGCACTGAGCAGTTCTTC. This sequence joins TRBV28 and TRBJ2-1; either TRBD1 or TRBD2 may fit D (6 bases each). Germline-derived CDR1 and CDR2 are MDHEN and SYDVKM. V dropped 6 bases and J dropped 9 bases, with 15 bases sitting between them. CDR3 length: 13 residues.

This clone was recorded once. The DNA of the CDR3 is TGTGCCAGCAGCTTGGTTGGGGACACTGAAGCTTTCTTT. Translated, it gives CASSLVGDTEAFF. This sequence joins TRBV5-4 and TRBJ1-1; D gene ambiguous. Germline lookup yields CDR1 SGHNT and CDR2 YYREEE (reference sequence). Between the trimmed V and J ends, which lost 0 bases and 3 bases, there was a span of 6 bases. This CDR3 contains 13 residues.

This sequence joins TRBV5-5 and TRBJ1-2; no clear D. The CDR3 runs 13 residues. Looked up from germline, CDR1 is SGHKS and CDR2 is YYEKEE (reference sequence). V was cut by 0 bases and J by 4 bases, with 7 bases left in between. The CDR3 DNA is TGTGCCAGCAGCTTGGTGGGGTCCTATGGCTACACCTTC. Residues: CASSLVGSYGYTF.

V usage is TRBV11-2 and J usage is TRBJ2-2; D may be TRBD2 (5 bases). CDR1 is SGHAT, CDR2 FQNNGV, per germline. V was trimmed by 5 bases and J by 4 bases, leaving 14 bases between them. CDR3 length: 15 residues. The CDR3, as DNA: TGTGCCAGCAGCATACTAGAACTCGGCACCGGGGAGCTGTTTTTT. It specifies CASSILELGTGELFF.

Here the CDR3 DNA reads TGTGCCACCAGTGAGCGACTGGTTGGGGTGCACGAGCAGTACTTC. Its translation: CATSERLVGVHEQYF. This chain uses TRBV24-1 with TRBJ2-7; D gene ambiguous. The ends were cut back, 4 bases at V and 5 bases at J, with 17 bases in the middle. Germline CDR1 KGHDR, CDR2 SFDVKD. CDR3 size: 15 residues.